The next 9 T cell receptor beta chains were all read from a single sample in a study of blood T cell repertoires in COVID-19. Here immunoSEQ multiplex PCR was the method, and the copy in TCRdb shows in-frame clones only, minus some. The sample lists roughly 59,000 clones; approximately 82% were seen once. Sequenced input: peripheral blood. All receptors derive from a man older than 75 with acute or convalescent COVID-19.

The J gene is TRBJ2-5, the V gene TRBV11-3; the D gene is possibly TRBD2 (6 bases). The CDR3 is 14 amino acids. V was trimmed by 1 base and J by 5 bases, leaving 11 bases between them. Germline V gene data show CDR1 as SGHNT and CDR2 as YENEEA. DNA of the CDR3: TGTGCCAGCAGCTTAGTGGGGCTAGCGGAGACCCAGTACTTC. This sequence encodes CASSLVGLAETQYF.

The rearrangement links TRBV6-2 or TRBV6-3 to TRBJ2-3, with TRBD1 identical over 11 bases. Per germline, CDR1 MNHEY and CDR2 SVGEGT. The CDR3 spans 16 residues. Losses at the gene ends were 0 bases for V and 4 bases for J; bases not matched to a gene: 3. CDR3 coding DNA: TGTGCCAGCAGTTACTCCCGGGGACAGGGGGCAGATACGCAGTATTTT. Encoded protein: CASSYSRGQGADTQYF.

This clone has just a few counts. This sequence joins TRBV4-2 and TRBJ2-5; 9 bases fit TRBD2. CDR1 and CDR2 (germline): LGHNA, YNFKEQ. CDR3 size: 15 residues. J was trimmed by 5 bases and V by 3 bases; bases with no gene match: 7. CDR3 in DNA: TGTGCCAGCAGCCAGGAGACTAGCGGAGGGGAGACCCAGTACTTC. This encodes CASSQETSGGETQYF.

The chain employs TRBV11-3 and TRBJ1-1; the match to TRBD1 covers 11 bases. Germline CDR1 and CDR2: SGHNT and YENEEA. V was clipped by 5 bases and J by 5 bases; unmatched bases: 10. The CDR3 loop spans 16 amino acids. The CDR3 is CASSQLGTGGLTEAFF. For the CDR3, the DNA is TGTGCCAGCAGCCAATTAGGGACAGGGGGTTTAACTGAAGCTTTCTTT.

The gene calls are TRBV28 and TRBJ2-7, with D unclear. Per the germline V gene, CDR1 is MDHEN and CDR2 is SYDVKM. This CDR3 region has 13 residues. Deletions cut 4 bases from V and 3 bases from J, with 10 bases between. CDR3 sequence: CASSSLKLYEQYF. CDR3 in DNA: TGTGCCAGCAGTTCCCTGAAACTCTACGAGCAGTACTTC.

The sample holds a few counts of this clone. V is TRBV6-5 and J is TRBJ1-1; TRBD1 might be the D (6 bases). The CDR3 extends over 14 amino acids. Trimming left V 2 bases short and J 4 bases short, with 11 bases between. Per germline, CDR1 MNHEY and CDR2 SVGAGI. CDR3 sequence reads: CASSYGGLGTEAFF. The CDR3 coding sequence is TGTGCCAGCAGTTACGGGGGCCTGGGCACTGAAGCTTTCTTT.

The V call is TRBV24-1, the J call TRBJ2-2; 8 positions agree with TRBD1. This CDR3 comprises 16 residues. V lost 4 bases to trimming and J lost 2 bases; unmatched junction nucleotides: 5. Germline CDR1 KGHDR, CDR2 SFDVKD. CDR3 DNA sequence: TGTGCCACCAGTGACACCGGGACAGGCAACACCGGGGAGCTGTTTTTT. Translating gives CATSDTGTGNTGELFF.

The V gene is TRBV5-6, the J gene TRBJ1-2; 9 positions agree with TRBD1. From germline, CDR1 is SGHDT and CDR2 YYEEEE. The CDR3 length is 15 residues. The V and J ends lost 4 bases and 4 bases, in that order; junction bases with no gene match: 8. CDR3 sequence: CASSPPGQGLYGYTF. The CDR3 DNA is TGTGCCAGCAGCCCCCCGGGACAGGGCCTCTATGGCTACACCTTC.

The V and J genes are TRBV11-3 and TRBJ1-2; the match to TRBD1 covers 8 bases. The CDR3 loop spans 14 amino acids. Germline CDR1 reads SGHNT; CDR2 reads YENEEA. The V gene end was trimmed by 6 bases and the J gene end by 7 bases; junction bases not matched to a gene: 10. CDR3 sequence (DNA): TGTGCCAGCAGGGACGGACAGGGTCAGAGTGGCTACACCTTC. This translates into CASRDGQGQSGYTF.